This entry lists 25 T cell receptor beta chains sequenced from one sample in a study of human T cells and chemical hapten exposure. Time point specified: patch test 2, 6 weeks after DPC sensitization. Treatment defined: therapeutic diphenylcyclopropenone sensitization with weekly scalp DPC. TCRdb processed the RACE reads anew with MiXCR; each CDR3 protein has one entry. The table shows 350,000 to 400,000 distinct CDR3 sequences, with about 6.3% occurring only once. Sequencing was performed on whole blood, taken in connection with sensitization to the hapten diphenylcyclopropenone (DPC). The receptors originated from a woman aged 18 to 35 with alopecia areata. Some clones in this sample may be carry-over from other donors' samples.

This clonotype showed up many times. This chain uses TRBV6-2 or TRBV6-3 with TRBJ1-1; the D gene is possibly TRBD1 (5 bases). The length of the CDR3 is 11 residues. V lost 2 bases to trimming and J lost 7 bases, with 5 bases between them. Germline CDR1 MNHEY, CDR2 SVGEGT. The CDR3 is CASSYGGEAFF. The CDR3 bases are TGTGCCAGCAGTTACGGGGGTGAAGCTTTCTTT.

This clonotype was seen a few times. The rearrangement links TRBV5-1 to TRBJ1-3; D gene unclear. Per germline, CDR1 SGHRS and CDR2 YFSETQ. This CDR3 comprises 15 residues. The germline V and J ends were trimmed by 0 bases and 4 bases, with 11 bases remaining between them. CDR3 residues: CASSLDGTPGNTIYF. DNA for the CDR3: TGCGCCAGCAGCTTGGATGGCACGCCGGGAAACACCATATATTTT.

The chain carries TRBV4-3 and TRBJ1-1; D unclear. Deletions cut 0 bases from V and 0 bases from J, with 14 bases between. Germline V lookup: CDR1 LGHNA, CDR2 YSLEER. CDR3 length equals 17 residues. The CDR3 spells CASSQDRKLDLNTEAFF. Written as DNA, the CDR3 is TGCGCCAGCAGCCAAGATCGGAAGTTGGACTTGAACACTGAAGCTTTCTTT.

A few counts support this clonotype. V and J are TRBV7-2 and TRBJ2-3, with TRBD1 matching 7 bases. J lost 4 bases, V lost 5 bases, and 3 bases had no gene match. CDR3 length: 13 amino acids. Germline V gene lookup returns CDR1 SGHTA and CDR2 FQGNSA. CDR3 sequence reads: CASSGQVPDTQYF. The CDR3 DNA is TGTGCCAGCAGCGGACAGGTTCCAGATACGCAGTATTTT.

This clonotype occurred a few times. CDR3 amino acids: CASSPSLDPRTSEQYF. CDR3 bases: TGTGCCAGCTCACCTTCCCTTGACCCTCGGACCTCCGAGCAGTACTTC. The chain employs TRBV18 and TRBJ2-7; D not resolved. Germline values: CDR1 KGHSH, CDR2 LQKENI. V lost 3 bases and J 6 bases, leaving 21 bases between the germline ends. The CDR3 loop spans 16 amino acids.

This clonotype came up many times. CDR3 sequence: CASSYLRGGTGELFF. DNA of the CDR3: TGTGCCAGCAGTTACTTACGGGGTGGCACCGGGGAGCTGTTTTTT. The chain uses TRBV6-5 and TRBJ2-2; D is possibly TRBD2 (5 bases). Germline CDR1 is MNHEY and CDR2 is SVGAGI. V was clipped by 1 base and J by 4 bases, with 10 bases between them. The CDR3 is 15 residues long.

The CDR3 sequence: CASSARDNYEQYF. CDR3 DNA: TGTGCCAGCAGCGCCCGGGACAATTACGAGCAGTACTTC. The rearrangement uses TRBV9 and TRBJ2-7; TRBD1 is a possible D gene (6 bases). The CDR3 contains 13 residues. The V end was cut by 3 bases, the J end by 4 bases, with 11 bases between. CDR1 and CDR2 from the germline V gene are SGDLS and YYNGEE.

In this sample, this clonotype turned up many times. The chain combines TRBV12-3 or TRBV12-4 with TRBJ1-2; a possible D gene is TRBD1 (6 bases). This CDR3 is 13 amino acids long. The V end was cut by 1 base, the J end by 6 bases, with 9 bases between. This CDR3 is CASSLDRDDGYTF. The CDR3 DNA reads TGTGCCAGCAGTTTAGACAGGGACGATGGCTACACCTTC.

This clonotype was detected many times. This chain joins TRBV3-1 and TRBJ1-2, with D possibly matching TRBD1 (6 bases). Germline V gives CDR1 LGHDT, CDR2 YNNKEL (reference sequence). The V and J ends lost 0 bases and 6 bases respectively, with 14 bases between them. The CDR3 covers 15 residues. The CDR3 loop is CASSQEIRGVNGYTF. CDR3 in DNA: TGTGCCAGCAGCCAAGAGATCAGGGGCGTAAATGGCTACACCTTC.

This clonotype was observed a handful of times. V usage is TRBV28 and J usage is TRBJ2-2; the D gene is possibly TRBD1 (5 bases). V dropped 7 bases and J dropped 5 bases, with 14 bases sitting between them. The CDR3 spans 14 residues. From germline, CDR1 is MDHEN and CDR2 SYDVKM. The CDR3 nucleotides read TGTGCCAGCAAGGTGGCAGGGTGGACCGGGGAGCTGTTTTTT. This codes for CASKVAGWTGELFF.

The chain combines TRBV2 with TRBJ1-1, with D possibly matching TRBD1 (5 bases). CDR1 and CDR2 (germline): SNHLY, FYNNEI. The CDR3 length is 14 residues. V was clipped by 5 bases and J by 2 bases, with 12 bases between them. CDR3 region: CASSSTAYNTEAFF. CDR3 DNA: TGTGCCAGCAGTTCGACAGCCTATAACACTGAAGCTTTCTTT.

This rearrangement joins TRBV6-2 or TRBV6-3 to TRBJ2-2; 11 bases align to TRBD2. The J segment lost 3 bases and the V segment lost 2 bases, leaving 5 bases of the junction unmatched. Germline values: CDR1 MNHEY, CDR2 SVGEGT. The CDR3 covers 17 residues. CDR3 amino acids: CASSYPTSGGHTGELFF. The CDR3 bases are TGTGCCAGCAGTTACCCCACTAGCGGGGGCCACACCGGGGAGCTGTTTTTT.

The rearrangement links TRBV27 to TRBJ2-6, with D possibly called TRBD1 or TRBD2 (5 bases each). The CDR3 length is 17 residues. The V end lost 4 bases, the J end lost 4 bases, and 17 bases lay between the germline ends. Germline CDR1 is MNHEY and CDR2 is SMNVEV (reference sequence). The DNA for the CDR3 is TGTGCCAGCAGTTCCGAGTTTGAGGGACCCGGGGCCAACGTCCTGACTTTC. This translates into CASSSEFEGPGANVLTF.

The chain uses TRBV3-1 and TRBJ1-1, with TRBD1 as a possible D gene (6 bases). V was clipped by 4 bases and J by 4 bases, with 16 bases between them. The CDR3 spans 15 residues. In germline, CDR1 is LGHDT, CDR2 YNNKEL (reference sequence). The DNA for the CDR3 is TGTGCCAGCAGCCGCCAACGCGGGGGCGGCACTGAAGCTTTCTTT. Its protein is CASSRQRGGGTEAFF.

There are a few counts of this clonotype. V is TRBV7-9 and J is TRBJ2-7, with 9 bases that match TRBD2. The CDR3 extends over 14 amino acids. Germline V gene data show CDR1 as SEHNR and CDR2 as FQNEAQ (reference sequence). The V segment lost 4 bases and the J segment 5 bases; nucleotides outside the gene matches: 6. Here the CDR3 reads CASSSTSSGDEQYF. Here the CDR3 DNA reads TGTGCCAGCAGCTCCACTTCTAGCGGGGACGAGCAGTACTTC.

Here the CDR3 reads CASSPPVRGPDTQYF. Written as DNA, the CDR3 is TGTGCCAGCTCACCACCGGTCAGGGGGCCAGATACGCAGTATTTT. V usage is TRBV18 and J usage is TRBJ2-3; 8 bases are shared with TRBD1. After removal of 0 bases from V and 4 bases from J, the junction contained 3 bases not matched to a gene. Germline V gene data show CDR1 as KGHSH and CDR2 as LQKENI. This CDR3 region has 15 residues.

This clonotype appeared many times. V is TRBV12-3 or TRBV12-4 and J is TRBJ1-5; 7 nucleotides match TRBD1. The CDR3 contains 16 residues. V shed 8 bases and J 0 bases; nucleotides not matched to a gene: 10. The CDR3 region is CASERAGGNSNQPQHF. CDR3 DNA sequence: TGTGCCAGCGAGAGGGCAGGGGGGAATAGCAATCAGCCCCAGCATTTT.

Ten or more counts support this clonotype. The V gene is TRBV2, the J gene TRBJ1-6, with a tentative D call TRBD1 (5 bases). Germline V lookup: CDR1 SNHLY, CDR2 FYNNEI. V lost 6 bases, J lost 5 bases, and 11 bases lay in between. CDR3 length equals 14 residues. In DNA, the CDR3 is TGTGCCAGCAGCATGACAGTAAATAATTCACCCCTCCACTTT. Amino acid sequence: CASSMTVNNSPLHF.

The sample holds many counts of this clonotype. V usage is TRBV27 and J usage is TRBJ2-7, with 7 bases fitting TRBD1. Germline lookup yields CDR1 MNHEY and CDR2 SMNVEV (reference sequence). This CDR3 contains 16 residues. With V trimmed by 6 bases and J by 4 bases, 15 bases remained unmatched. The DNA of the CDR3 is TGTGCCAGCAGCCAAGTATCCGCCGGGACAGATTACGAGCAGTACTTC. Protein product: CASSQVSAGTDYEQYF.

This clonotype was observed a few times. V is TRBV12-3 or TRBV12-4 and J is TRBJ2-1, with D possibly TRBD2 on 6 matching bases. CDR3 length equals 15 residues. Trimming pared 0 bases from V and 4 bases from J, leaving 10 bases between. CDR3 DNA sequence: TGTGCCAGCAGTTTAGCTTATAGCGGATACAATGAGCAGTTCTTC. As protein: CASSLAYSGYNEQFF.

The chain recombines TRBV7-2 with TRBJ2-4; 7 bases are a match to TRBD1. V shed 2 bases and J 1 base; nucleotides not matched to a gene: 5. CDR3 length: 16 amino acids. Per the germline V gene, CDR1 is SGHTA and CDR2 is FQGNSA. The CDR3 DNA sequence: TGTGCCAGCAGCTTATATACAGGGGTTGCCAAAAACATTCAGTACTTC. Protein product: CASSLYTGVAKNIQYF.

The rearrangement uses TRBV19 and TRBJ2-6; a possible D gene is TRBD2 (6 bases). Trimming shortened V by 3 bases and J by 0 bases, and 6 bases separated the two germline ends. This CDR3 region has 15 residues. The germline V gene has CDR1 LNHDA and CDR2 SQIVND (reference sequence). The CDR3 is CASSMGGSGANVLTF. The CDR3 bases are TGTGCCAGTAGTATGGGGGGCTCTGGGGCCAACGTCCTGACTTTC.

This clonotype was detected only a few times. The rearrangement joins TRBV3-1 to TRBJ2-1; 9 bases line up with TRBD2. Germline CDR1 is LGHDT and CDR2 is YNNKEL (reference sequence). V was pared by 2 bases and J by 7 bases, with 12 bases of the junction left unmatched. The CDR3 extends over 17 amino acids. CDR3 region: CASSQSPLAGGWNEQFF. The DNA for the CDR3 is TGTGCCAGCAGCCAATCCCCTCTGGCGGGGGGGTGGAATGAGCAGTTCTTC.

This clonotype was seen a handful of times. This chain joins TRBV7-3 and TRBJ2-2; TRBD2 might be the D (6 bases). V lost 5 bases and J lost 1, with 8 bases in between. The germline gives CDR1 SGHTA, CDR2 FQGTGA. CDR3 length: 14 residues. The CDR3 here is CASSRDLNTGELFF. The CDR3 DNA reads TGTGCCAGCAGCCGGGACTTGAACACCGGGGAGCTGTTTTTT.

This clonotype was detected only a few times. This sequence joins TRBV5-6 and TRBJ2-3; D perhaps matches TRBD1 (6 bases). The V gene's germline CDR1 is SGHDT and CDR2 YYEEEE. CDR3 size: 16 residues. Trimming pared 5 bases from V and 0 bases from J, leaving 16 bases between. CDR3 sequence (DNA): TGTGCCAGCAGGGACAGCCGTGGGGGAAGCACAGATACGCAGTATTTT. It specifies CASRDSRGGSTDTQYF.